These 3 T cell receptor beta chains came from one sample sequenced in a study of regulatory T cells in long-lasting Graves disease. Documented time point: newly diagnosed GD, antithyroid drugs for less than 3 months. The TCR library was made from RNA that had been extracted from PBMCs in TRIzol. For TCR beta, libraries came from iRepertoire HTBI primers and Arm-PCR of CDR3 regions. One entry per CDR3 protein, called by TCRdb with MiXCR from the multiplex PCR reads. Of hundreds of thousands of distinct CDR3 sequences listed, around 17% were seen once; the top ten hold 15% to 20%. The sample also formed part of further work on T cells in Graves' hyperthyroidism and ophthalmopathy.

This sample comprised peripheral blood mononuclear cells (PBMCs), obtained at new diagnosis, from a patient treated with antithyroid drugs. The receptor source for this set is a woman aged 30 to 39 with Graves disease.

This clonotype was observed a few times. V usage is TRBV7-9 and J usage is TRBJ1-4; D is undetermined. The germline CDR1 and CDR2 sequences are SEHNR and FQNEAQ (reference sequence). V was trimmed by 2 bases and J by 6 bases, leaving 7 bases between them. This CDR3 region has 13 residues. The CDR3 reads CASSLFGDEKLFF. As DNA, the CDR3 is TGTGCCAGCAGCTTATTCGGGGATGAAAAACTGTTTTTT.

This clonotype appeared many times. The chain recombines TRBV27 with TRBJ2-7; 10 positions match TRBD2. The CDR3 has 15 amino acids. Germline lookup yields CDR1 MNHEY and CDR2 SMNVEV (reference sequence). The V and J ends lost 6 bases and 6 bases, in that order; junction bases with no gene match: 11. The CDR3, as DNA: TGTGCCAGCAGACTAGCTAGCGGGAGAAGTGTCGAGCAGTACTTC. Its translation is CASRLASGRSVEQYF.

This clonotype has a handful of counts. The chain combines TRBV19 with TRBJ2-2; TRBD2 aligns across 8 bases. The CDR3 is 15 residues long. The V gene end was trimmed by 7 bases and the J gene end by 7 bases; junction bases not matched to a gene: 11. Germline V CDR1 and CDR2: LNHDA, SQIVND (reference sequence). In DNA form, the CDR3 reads TGTGCCAGTAATCGCCGGGGGGGCGCCGGCGGGGAGCTGTTTTTT. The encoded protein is CASNRRGGAGGELFF.